Listed below are T cell receptor beta chains from one sample, sequenced in a study of identifying expanded T cells in peripheral blood. Profiling relied on immunoSEQ multiplex PCR, and the TCRdb table lists in-frame clones only, not all of them. This table holds around 100,000 clones, over 70% found once. Sequencing was done on a sample of blood. Source of these receptors: a person aged 18 to 70 in good health. Both conserved end residues are part of each CDR3. The order of the fields is clone size, V gene, J gene, CDR3 length, D gene, CDR3 DNA, CDR3 protein. A D gene is named only where the DNA matches it firmly. Not every row has a clone size; where given, it reads once, few, many or a size class.

clone_size: -; v_call: TRBV19; j_call: TRBJ2-5; cdr3_length: 15; d_call: TRBD2; cdr3_nt: TGTGCCAGTAGTTCGACTAGCGGGAGACAAGAGACCCAGTACTTC; cdr3_aa: CASSSTSGRQETQYF
clone_size: -; v_call: TRBV5-1; j_call: TRBJ1-2; cdr3_length: 14; d_call: TRBD1; cdr3_nt: TGCGCCAGCAGCCCAGGACAGGGAGACGACGGCTACACCTTC; cdr3_aa: CASSPGQGDDGYTF
clone_size: -; v_call: TRBV19; j_call: TRBJ1-2; cdr3_length: 18; d_call: TRBD1; cdr3_nt: TGTGCCAGTAGTATGGCCGGGACAGGGAGGTATTTTGACTATGGCTACACCTTC; cdr3_aa: CASSMAGTGRYFDYGYTF
clone_size: -; v_call: TRBV19; j_call: TRBJ2-4; cdr3_length: 16; d_call: -; cdr3_nt: TGTGCCAGTAGCCCCTTTTCGGGGTTAGCCAAAAACATTCAGTACTTC; cdr3_aa: CASSPFSGLAKNIQYF
clone_size: -; v_call: TRBV27; j_call: TRBJ1-1; cdr3_length: 15; d_call: -; cdr3_nt: TGTGCCAGCAGTTTAGGGCCAGGGAGGAGCACTGAAGCTTTCTTT; cdr3_aa: CASSLGPGRSTEAFF
clone_size: -; v_call: TRBV2; j_call: TRBJ2-3; cdr3_length: 16; d_call: TRBD2; cdr3_nt: TGTGCCAGCAGTGAAGGACTAGCGGGAGCCCCAGATACGCAGTATTTT; cdr3_aa: CASSEGLAGAPDTQYF
clone_size: -; v_call: TRBV6-5; j_call: TRBJ1-1; cdr3_length: 13; d_call: -; cdr3_nt: TGTGCCAGCAGTTATTCGACTCGCACTGAAGCTTTCTTT; cdr3_aa: CASSYSTRTEAFF
clone_size: -; v_call: TRBV11-3; j_call: TRBJ1-6; cdr3_length: 14; d_call: -; cdr3_nt: TGTGCCAGCAGCTTAGGACGGACAGATTCACCCCTCCACTTT; cdr3_aa: CASSLGRTDSPLHF
clone_size: few; v_call: TRBV7-3; j_call: TRBJ1-2; cdr3_length: 13; d_call: TRBD1; cdr3_nt: TGTGCCAGCAGCACGCGACAGGGCTATGGCTACACCTTC; cdr3_aa: CASSTRQGYGYTF
clone_size: -; v_call: TRBV9; j_call: TRBJ2-7; cdr3_length: 15; d_call: TRBD2; cdr3_nt: TGTGCCAGCAGCCCTAGCGGGGTAAGCTCCTACGAGCAGTACTTC; cdr3_aa: CASSPSGVSSYEQYF
clone_size: few; v_call: TRBV30; j_call: TRBJ1-2; cdr3_length: 11; d_call: -; cdr3_nt: TGTGCCTGGAGTGTGGGGACAGGCTACACCTTC; cdr3_aa: CAWSVGTGYTF
clone_size: -; v_call: TRBV5-4; j_call: TRBJ1-4; cdr3_length: 13; d_call: -; cdr3_nt: TGTGCCAGCAGTTGGGTTGGGTCTGAAAAACTGTTTTTT; cdr3_aa: CASSWVGSEKLFF
clone_size: -; v_call: TRBV10-3; j_call: TRBJ1-1; cdr3_length: 13; d_call: -; cdr3_nt: TGTGCCATCAGTACTAGGTCTTCCACTGAAGCTTTCTTT; cdr3_aa: CAISTRSSTEAFF
clone_size: -; v_call: TRBV7-2; j_call: TRBJ1-2; cdr3_length: 13; d_call: -; cdr3_nt: TGTGCCAGCAGCGCACACGTAGACTATGGCTACACCTTC; cdr3_aa: CASSAHVDYGYTF
clone_size: -; v_call: TRBV30; j_call: TRBJ1-1; cdr3_length: 15; d_call: -; cdr3_nt: TGTGCCTGGAGATTCGGGGTGATGATGAACACTGAAGCTTTCTTT; cdr3_aa: CAWRFGVMMNTEAFF
clone_size: -; v_call: TRBV7-9; j_call: TRBJ1-3; cdr3_length: 14; d_call: -; cdr3_nt: TGTGCCAGCACCCGGCGTGACTCTGGAAACACCATATATTTT; cdr3_aa: CASTRRDSGNTIYF